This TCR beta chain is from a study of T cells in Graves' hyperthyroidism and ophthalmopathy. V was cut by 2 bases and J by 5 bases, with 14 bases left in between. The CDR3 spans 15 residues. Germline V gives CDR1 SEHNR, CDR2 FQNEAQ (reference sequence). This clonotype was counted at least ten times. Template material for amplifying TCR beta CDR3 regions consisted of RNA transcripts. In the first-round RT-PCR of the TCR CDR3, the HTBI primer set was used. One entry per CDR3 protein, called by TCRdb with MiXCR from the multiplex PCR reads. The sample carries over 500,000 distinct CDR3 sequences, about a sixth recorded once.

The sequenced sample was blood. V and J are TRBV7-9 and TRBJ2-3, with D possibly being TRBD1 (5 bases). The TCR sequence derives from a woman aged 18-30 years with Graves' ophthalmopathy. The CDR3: CASSLLPTGGDTQYF. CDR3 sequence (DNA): TGTGCCAGCAGCTTACTTCCCACAGGTGGAGATACGCAGTATTTT.